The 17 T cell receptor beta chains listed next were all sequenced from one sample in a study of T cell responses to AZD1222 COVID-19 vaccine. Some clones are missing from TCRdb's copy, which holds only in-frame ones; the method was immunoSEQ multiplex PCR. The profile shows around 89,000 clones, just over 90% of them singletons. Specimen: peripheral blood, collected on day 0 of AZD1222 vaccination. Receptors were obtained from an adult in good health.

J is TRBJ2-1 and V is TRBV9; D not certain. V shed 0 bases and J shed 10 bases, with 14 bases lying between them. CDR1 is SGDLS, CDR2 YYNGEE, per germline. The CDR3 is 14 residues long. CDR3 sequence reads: CASSVGTRQLEQFF. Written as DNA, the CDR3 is TGTGCCAGCAGCGTAGGAACCAGACAATTAGAGCAGTTCTTC.

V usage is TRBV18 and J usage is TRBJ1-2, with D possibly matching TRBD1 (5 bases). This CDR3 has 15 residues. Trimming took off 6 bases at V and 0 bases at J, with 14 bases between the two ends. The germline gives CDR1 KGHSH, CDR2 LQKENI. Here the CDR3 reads CASSFGATPNYGYTF. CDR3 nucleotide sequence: TGTGCCAGCTCGTTCGGGGCAACTCCTAACTATGGCTACACCTTC.

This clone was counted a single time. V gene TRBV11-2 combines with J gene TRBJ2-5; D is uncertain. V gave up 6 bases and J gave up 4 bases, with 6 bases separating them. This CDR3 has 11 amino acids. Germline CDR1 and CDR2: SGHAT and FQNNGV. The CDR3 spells CASSNRETQYF. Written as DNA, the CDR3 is TGTGCCAGCAGTAATCGAGAGACCCAGTACTTC.

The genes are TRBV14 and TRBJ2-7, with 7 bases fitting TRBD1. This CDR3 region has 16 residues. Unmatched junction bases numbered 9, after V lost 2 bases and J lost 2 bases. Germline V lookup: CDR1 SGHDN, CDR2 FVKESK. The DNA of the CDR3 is TGTGCCAGCAGCCAAACCGGGACAGCCCGAGCCTACGAGCAGTACTTC. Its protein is CASSQTGTARAYEQYF.

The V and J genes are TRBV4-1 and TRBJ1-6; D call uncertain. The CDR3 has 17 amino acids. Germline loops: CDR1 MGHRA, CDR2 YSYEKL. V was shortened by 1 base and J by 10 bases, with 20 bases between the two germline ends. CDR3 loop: CASSQGRGGPMSSPLHF. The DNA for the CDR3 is TGCGCCAGCAGCCAAGGGCGGGGAGGGCCGATGAGCTCACCCCTCCACTTT.

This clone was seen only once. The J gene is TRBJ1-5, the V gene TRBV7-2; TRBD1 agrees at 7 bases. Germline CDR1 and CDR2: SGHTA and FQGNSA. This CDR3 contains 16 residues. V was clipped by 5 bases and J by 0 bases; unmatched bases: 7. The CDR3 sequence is CASSVSTGYSNQPQHF. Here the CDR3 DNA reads TGTGCCAGCAGCGTATCGACAGGGTATAGCAATCAGCCCCAGCATTTT.

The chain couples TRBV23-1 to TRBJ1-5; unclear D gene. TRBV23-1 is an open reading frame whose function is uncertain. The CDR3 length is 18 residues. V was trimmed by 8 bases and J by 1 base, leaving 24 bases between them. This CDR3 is CASHSREVGILSNQPQHF. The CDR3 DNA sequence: TGCGCCAGCCACAGTCGGGAGGTGGGCATTCTGAGCAATCAGCCCCAGCATTTT.

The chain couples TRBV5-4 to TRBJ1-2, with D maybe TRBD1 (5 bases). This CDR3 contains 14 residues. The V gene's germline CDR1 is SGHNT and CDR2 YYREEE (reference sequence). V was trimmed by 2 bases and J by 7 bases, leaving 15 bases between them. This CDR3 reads CASSFQGLRGGYTF. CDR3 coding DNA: TGTGCCAGCAGCTTTCAGGGTTTACGCGGTGGCTACACCTTC.

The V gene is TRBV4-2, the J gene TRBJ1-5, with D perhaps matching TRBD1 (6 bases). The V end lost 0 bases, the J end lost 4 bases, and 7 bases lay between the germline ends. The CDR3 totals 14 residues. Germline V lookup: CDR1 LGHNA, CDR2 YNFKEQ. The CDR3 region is CASSQDQGNQPQHF. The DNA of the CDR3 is TGTGCCAGCAGCCAAGACCAGGGGAATCAGCCCCAGCATTTT.

The CDR3 sequence is CASSYSTDTQYF. DNA of the CDR3: TGTGCCAGCAGCTACAGTACAGATACGCAGTATTTT. V is TRBV12-3 or TRBV12-4 and J is TRBJ2-3; D not certain. The CDR3 extends over 12 amino acids. Trimming removed 6 bases at V and 3 bases at J, with 7 bases between.

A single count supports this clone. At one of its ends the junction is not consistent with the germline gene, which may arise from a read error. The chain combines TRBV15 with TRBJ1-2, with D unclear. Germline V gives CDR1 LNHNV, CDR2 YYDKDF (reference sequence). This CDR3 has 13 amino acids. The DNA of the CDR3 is TGTGCCACCAGCAGAGATCTCCCGCGGACGAAGGCCTTC. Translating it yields CATSRDLPRTKAF.

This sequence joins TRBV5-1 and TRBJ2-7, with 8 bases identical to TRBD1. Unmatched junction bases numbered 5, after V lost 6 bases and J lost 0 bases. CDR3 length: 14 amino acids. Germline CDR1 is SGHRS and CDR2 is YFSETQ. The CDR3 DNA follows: TGCGCCAGCACCTCGACAGGGGTCTCCTACGAGCAGTACTTC. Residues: CASTSTGVSYEQYF.

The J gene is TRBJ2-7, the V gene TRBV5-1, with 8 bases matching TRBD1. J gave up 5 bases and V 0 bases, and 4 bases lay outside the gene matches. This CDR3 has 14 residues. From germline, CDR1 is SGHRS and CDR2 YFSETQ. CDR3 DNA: TGCGCCAGCAGCTTGGCCTGGACAGGGAACGAGCAGTACTTC. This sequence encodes CASSLAWTGNEQYF.

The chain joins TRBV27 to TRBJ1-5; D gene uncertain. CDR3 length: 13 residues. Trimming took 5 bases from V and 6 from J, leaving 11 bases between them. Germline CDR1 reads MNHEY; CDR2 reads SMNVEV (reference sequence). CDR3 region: CASSPSRFQPQHF. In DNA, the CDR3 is TGTGCCAGCAGTCCGTCCCGGTTTCAGCCCCAGCATTTT.

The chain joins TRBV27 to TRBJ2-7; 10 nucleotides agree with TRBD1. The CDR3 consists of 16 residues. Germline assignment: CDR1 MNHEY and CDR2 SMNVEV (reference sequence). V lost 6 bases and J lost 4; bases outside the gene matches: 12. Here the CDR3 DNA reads TGTGCCAGCAGCCGTGGGGGACAGGGGATCGGATACGAGCAGTACTTC. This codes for CASSRGGQGIGYEQYF.

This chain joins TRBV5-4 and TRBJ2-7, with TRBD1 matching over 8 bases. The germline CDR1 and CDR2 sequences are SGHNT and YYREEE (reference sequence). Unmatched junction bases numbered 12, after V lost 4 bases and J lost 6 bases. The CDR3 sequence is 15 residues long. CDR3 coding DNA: TGTGCCAGCAGCCCACCCGGCGACAGGGGTGGCGAGCAGTACTTC. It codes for CASSPPGDRGGEQYF.

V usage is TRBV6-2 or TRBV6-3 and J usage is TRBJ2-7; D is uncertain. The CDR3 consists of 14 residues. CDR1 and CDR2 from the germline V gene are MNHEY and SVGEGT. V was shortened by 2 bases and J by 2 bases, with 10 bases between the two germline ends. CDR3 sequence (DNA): TGTGCCAGCAGTTACGGATCCCCTCCCTACGAGCAGTACTTC. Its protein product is CASSYGSPPYEQYF.